This TCR beta chain was obtained from a study of vaccination effects on CD4 cells after COVID-19. General study results and limits: Substantial clonal contraction characterized both infection- and vaccine-induced clones late after vaccination.

Profiled with immunoSEQ multiplex PCR; TCRdb holds only in-frame clones, not every one. The sample has about 37,000 clones; approximately 74% are singletons. Isolating CD4+ T cells followed around nine days of culture. In the cultures, half the medium was exchanged for IL-2 medium on days 3 and 7. Details on this clone: Its specificity is unknown.

Trimming removed 0 bases from V and 2 bases from J, with 7 bases in between. CDR1 and CDR2 (germline): KGHSH, LQKENI. CDR3 size: 14 residues. The TCR comes from a human donor who received a COVID-19 vaccine. The sequencing here drew on CD4+ T cells from PBMCs cultured without peptide, taken before COVID-19 vaccination. The chain uses TRBV18 and TRBJ2-5; TRBD2 is a possible D gene (6 bases). CDR3 sequence (DNA): TGTGCCAGCTCACCACCCGGGAGTCAAGAGACCCAGTACTTC. It translates to CASSPPGSQETQYF. Variable domain in full (rest from reference TRBV18 and TRBJ2-5): NAGVMQNPRHLVRRRGQEARLRCSPMKGHSHVYWYRQLPEEGLKFMVYLQKENIIDESGMPKERFSAEFPKEGPSILRIQQVVRGDSAAYFCASSPPGSQETQYFGPGTRLLVL.